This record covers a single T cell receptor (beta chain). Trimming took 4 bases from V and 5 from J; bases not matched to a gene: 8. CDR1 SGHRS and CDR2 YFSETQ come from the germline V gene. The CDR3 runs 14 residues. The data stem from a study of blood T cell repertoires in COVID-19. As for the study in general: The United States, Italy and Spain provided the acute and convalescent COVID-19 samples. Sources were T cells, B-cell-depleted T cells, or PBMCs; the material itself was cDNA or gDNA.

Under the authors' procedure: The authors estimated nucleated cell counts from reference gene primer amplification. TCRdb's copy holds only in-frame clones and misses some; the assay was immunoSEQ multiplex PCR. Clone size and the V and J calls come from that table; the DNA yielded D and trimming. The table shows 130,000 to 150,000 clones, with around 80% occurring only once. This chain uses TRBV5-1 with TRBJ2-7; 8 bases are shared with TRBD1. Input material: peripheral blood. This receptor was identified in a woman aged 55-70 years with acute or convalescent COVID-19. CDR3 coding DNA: TGCGCCAGCAGCCTCAGGGGGCGCATGGACGAGCAGTACTTC. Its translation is CASSLRGRMDEQYF.